Below are 10 T cell receptor beta chains sequenced from a single sample in a study of blood T cell repertoires in COVID-19. This table comes from immunoSEQ multiplex PCR, and its TCRdb copy is limited to in-frame clones, with some not included. The sample records some 130,000 clones, approximately 85% being singletons. Sample: peripheral blood. The receptor set was obtained from an elderly man with acute or convalescent COVID-19.

The rearrangement links TRBV11-2 to TRBJ1-4, with TRBD1 matching 12 bases. This CDR3 contains 16 residues. Losses at the gene ends were 1 base for V and 8 bases for J; bases not matched to a gene: 5. CDR1 and CDR2 from the germline V gene are SGHAT and FQNNGV. The CDR3 DNA reads TGTGCCAGCAGCTTAGGGGGGACAGGGGGCGGAGAAAAACTGTTTTTT. Encoded protein: CASSLGGTGGGEKLFF.

This chain uses TRBV7-6 with TRBJ2-2, with D perhaps TRBD2 (5 bases). Looked up from germline, CDR1 is SGHVS and CDR2 is FNYEAQ. This CDR3 contains 16 residues. V lost 4 bases, J lost 5 bases, and 17 bases lay in between. CDR3 sequence reads: CASSSLRTGGTGELFF. DNA for the CDR3: TGTGCCAGCAGCTCCCTCCGGACTGGAGGAACCGGGGAGCTGTTTTTT.

The CDR3 region has the DNA TGTGCCAGTAGTTCCTCTTACAGGGGGCAACAGCCCCAGCATTTT. Translated: CASSSSYRGQQPQHF. The chain employs TRBV19 and TRBJ1-5; 9 bases are shared with TRBD1. V lost 5 bases, J lost 7 bases, and 9 bases stayed unmatched. Germline values: CDR1 LNHDA, CDR2 SQIVND (reference sequence). This CDR3 spans 15 amino acids.

The chain carries TRBV30 and TRBJ1-1; 8 nucleotides match TRBD1. CDR1 GTSNPN and CDR2 SVGIG come from the germline V gene (reference sequence). The V gene end was trimmed by 3 bases and the J gene end by 5 bases; junction bases not matched to a gene: 5. The CDR3 runs to 13 residues. The DNA of the CDR3 is TGTGCCTGGAGGGCAGGGGGCGCGACTGAAGCTTTCTTT. It is translated as CAWRAGGATEAFF.

This chain uses TRBV27 with TRBJ2-1; 11 bases agree with TRBD2. Germline lookup yields CDR1 MNHEY and CDR2 SMNVEV (reference sequence). V lost 2 bases and J lost 9; bases outside the gene matches: 12. This CDR3 spans 17 amino acids. The CDR3 DNA follows: TGTGCCAGCAGTTTAAGGGCACTAGCGGGAGATGTGAGTGAGCAGTTCTTC. This translates into CASSLRALAGDVSEQFF.

This clone occurred once. This rearrangement joins TRBV10-2 to TRBJ1-2, with 10 bases that match TRBD1. The J segment lost 6 bases and the V segment lost 3 bases, leaving 1 base of the junction unmatched. Germline V lookup: CDR1 WSHSY, CDR2 SAAADI. This CDR3 is built from 13 residues. CDR3 residues: CASSEGTGDGYTF. As DNA, the CDR3 is TGCGCCAGCAGTGAAGGGACAGGGGATGGCTACACCTTC.

The chain carries TRBV6-5 and TRBJ2-3, with 11 bases aligning to TRBD2. The junction had 7 bases not matched to a gene; V was cut back by 6 bases and J by 5 bases. Per germline, CDR1 MNHEY and CDR2 SVGAGI. The CDR3 is 15 residues long. The CDR3 reads CASRDSGRAQDTQYF. The DNA for the CDR3 is TGTGCCAGCAGGGATAGCGGGAGGGCCCAAGATACGCAGTATTTT.

The chain links TRBV3-1 (or the pseudogene TRBV3-2) to TRBJ1-4, with D hard to call. V was shortened by 8 bases and J by 0 bases, with 10 bases between the two germline ends. Per the germline V gene, CDR1 is LGHDT and CDR2 is YNNKEL (reference sequence). The CDR3 consists of 14 residues. This CDR3 reads CASRPAATNEKLFF. CDR3 nucleotide sequence: TGTGCCAGCCGCCCAGCGGCAACTAATGAAAAACTGTTTTTT.

The V and J genes are TRBV30 and TRBJ1-1, with D uncertain. This CDR3 region has 15 residues. V dropped 0 bases and J dropped 0 bases, with 11 bases sitting between them. Germline V gives CDR1 GTSNPN, CDR2 SVGIG (reference sequence). CDR3 DNA sequence: TGTGCCTGGAGTGTACAGAGAATTATGAACACTGAAGCTTTCTTT. The encoded protein is CAWSVQRIMNTEAFF.

The CDR3 bases are TGTGCCAGCAGCCAAGAGGGGACAGGGGTTTTCCGGAATGAAAAACTGTTTTTT. This translates into CASSQEGTGVFRNEKLFF. V and J are TRBV3-1 (or the pseudogene TRBV3-2) and TRBJ1-4; TRBD1 matches at 10 bases. This CDR3 is built from 18 residues. The V and J ends lost 0 bases and 5 bases, in that order; junction bases with no gene match: 9. Looked up from germline, CDR1 is LGHDT and CDR2 is YNNKEL (reference sequence).